The present TCR beta chain was sequenced within a study of OX40 agonist ivuxolimab in advanced cancers. Study at large: Dose-escalation subjects each had hepatocellular carcinoma, melanoma, renal cell or head and neck cancer.

Trimming pared 8 bases from V and 8 bases from J, leaving 13 bases between. The germline CDR1 and CDR2 sequences are SNHLY and FYNNEI. The CDR3 has 13 residues. Patients were ineligible given autoimmune disease history or systemic immunosuppression. Here immunoSEQ multiplex PCR was the method, and the copy in TCRdb shows in-frame clones only, minus some. The top ten clones hold around 1.1% of a sample with tens of thousands of clones, around 84% of them seen once. The material sequenced was CD4+ or CD8+ T cells sorted from blood, taken in a trial of the OX40 agonist ivuxolimab. The V call is TRBV2, the J call TRBJ1-6; D not certain. The TCR comes from an adult with an advanced solid tumor such as melanoma, head and neck, liver or kidney cancer. CDR3 DNA sequence: TGTGCCAGCCTGCGCCTAATCTATTCACCCCTCCACTTT. As protein: CASLRLIYSPLHF. The entire variable domain, with the rest obtained from reference TRBV2 and TRBJ1-6, is as follows: EPEVTQTPSHQVTQMGQEVILRCVPISNHLYFYWYRQILGQKVEFLVSFYNNEISEKSEIFDDQFSVERPDGSNFTLKIRSTKLEDSAMYFCASLRLIYSPLHFGNGTRLTVT.